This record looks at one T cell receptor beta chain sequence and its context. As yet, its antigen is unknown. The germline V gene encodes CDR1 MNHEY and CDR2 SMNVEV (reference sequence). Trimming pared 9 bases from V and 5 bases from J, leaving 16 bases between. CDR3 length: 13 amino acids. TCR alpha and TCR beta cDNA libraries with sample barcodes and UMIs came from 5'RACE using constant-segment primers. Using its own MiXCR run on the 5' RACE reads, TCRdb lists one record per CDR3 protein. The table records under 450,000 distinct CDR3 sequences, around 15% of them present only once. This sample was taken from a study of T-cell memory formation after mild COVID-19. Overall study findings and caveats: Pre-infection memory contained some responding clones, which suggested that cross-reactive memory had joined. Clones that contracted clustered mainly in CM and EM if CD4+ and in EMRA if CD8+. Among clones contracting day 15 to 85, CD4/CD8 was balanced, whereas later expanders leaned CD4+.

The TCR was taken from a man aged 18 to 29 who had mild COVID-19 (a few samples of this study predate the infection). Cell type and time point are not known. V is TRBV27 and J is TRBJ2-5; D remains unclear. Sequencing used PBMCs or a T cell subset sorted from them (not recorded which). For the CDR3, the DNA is TGTGCCAGTCGAGGCGAGAGTTTGGAGACCCAGTACTTC. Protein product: CASRGESLETQYF.